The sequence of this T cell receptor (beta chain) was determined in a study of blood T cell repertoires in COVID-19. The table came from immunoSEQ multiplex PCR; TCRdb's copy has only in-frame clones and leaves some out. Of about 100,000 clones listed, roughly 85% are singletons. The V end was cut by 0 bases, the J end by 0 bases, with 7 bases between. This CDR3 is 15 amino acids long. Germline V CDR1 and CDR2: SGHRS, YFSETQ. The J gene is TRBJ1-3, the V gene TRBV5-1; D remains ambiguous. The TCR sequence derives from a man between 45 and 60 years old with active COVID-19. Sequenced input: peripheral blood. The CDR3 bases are TGCGCCAGCAGCTTGGAAGGGAGCTCTGGAAACACCATATATTTT. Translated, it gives CASSLEGSSGNTIYF.